The 17 T cell receptor beta chains below come from one sample, sequenced in a study of breast tumors, draining lymph nodes, adjacent tissues. TCRdb re-derived calls from the multiplex PCR reads in MiXCR, one entry per CDR3 protein. The sample records 200,000 to 300,000 distinct CDR3 sequences, over 30% being singletons. Breast cancer patients provided tissue from their axillary draining lymph nodes. The specimen sequenced was axillary lymph node tissue. These receptors all come from a female donor with breast cancer. Some clones in this sample may be carry-over from other donors' samples.

Concerning this clonotype: The CDR3 ends on some other residue instead of the conserved phenylalanine or tryptophan, so this is likely a read error. The V call is TRBV11-3, the J call TRBJ2-3; TRBD2 is a possible D gene (7 bases). The CDR3 loop spans 14 amino acids. From germline, CDR1 is SGHNT and CDR2 YENEEA. CDR3 sequence reads: CASSLGGPADSQYL. CDR3 coding DNA: TGTGCCAGCAGCTTGGGGGGGCCGGCAGATTCGCAGTATCTT.

This clonotype was counted ten times or more. V usage is TRBV11-3 and J usage is TRBJ2-7; no firm D call. From germline, CDR1 is SGHNT and CDR2 YENEEA. Trimming cost V 1 base and J 7 bases, with 5 bases left between them. The CDR3 loop spans 11 amino acids. The DNA for the CDR3 is TGTGCCAGCAGCTTAGCGGAAGAGCAGTACTTC. It is translated as CASSLAEEQYF.

As regards this clonotype: This likely comes from a read error, as the CDR3 has no conserved phenylalanine or tryptophan at its end. The V gene is TRBV4-1, the J gene TRBJ2-7; D unclear. CDR3 size: 15 residues. The ends were cut back, 1 base at V and 4 bases at J, with 14 bases in the middle. CDR1 MGHRA and CDR2 YSYEKL come from the germline V gene. The CDR3: CASSQGRSAEYEQYS. The CDR3 region has the DNA TGCGCCAGCAGCCAAGGTCGGTCGGCAGAATACGAGCAGTACTCC.

This clonotype was counted a few times. The chain is built from TRBV12-3 or TRBV12-4 and TRBJ1-5, with D maybe TRBD1 (6 bases). CDR3 length: 14 amino acids. V lost 3 bases and J lost 6, with 12 bases in between. CDR3 sequence reads: CASSFEGVSQPQHF. CDR3 in DNA: TGTGCCAGCAGTTTTGAGGGGGTAAGTCAGCCCCAGCATTTT.

This clonotype was seen ten or more times. The genes are TRBV6-1 and TRBJ2-1, with 11 bases that match TRBD2. V lost 4 bases to trimming and J lost 8 bases; unmatched junction nucleotides: 4. This CDR3 has 14 residues. Germline CDR1 MNHNS, CDR2 SASEGT. The CDR3 DNA sequence: TGTGCCAGCAGTGGATGGACTAGCGGGTATGAGCAGTTCTTC. Its translation: CASSGWTSGYEQFF.

The chain joins TRBV5-1 to TRBJ2-3; D remains unclear. Germline CDR1 is SGHRS and CDR2 is YFSETQ. The CDR3 covers 15 residues. Trimming took 7 bases from V and 11 from J, leaving 26 bases between them. The CDR3, as DNA: TGCGCCAGCTTACCCTCAACGACACCATACAATGAGCAGTATTTT. It encodes CASLPSTTPYNEQYF.

This clonotype occurred many times. The V call is TRBV5-8, the J call TRBJ1-5, with 11 nucleotides matching TRBD1. Germline V CDR1 and CDR2: SGHTS, YDEGEE. V shed 1 base, J shed 6 bases, and the junction held 6 bases outside the gene matches. The CDR3 is made up of 16 amino acids. The CDR3, as DNA: TGTGCCAGCAGCTTGCGCGGACAGGGGGCGGGTCAGCCCCAGCATTTT. It yields the protein CASSLRGQGAGQPQHF.

In the case of this clonotype: With a much larger clone just one base away, this may be a read error. V gene TRBV6-5 combines with J gene TRBJ2-7; the D call may be TRBD1 or TRBD2 (5 bases each). V was cut by 5 bases and J by 5 bases, with 13 bases left in between. Germline V lookup: CDR1 MNHEY, CDR2 SVGAGI. The CDR3 is made up of 13 amino acids. CDR3 bases: TGTGCCAGCAGTACATCCGGGGCCCACGAGCAGTACTTC. Translated: CASSTSGAHEQYF.

In this sample, this clonotype turned up many times. The V and J genes are TRBV12-5 and TRBJ2-1; 10 nucleotides match TRBD2. This CDR3 spans 15 amino acids. The germline gives CDR1 LGHNT, CDR2 FRNRAP. V was pared by 4 bases and J by 6 bases, with 6 bases of the junction left unmatched. The CDR3 DNA reads as TGTGCTAGTGGTTCAAAAAGACTAGCGGGCAATGAGCAGTTCTTC. The encoded protein is CASGSKRLAGNEQFF.

This clonotype has only a few counts. A single base separates this from a much larger clone, so it may be a read error. The chain uses TRBV12-3 or TRBV12-4 and TRBJ1-2, with D tentatively TRBD1 (5 bases). The CDR3 spans 12 residues. With 4 bases removed from V and 8 bases from J, the gap between germline ends came to 11 bases. Written as DNA, the CDR3 is TGTGCCAGCAGTTCTGGGGGTGGCGGCTACACCTTC. It encodes CASSSGGGGYTF.

The V call is TRBV12-5, the J call TRBJ2-1; perhaps TRBD2 as D (5 bases). Trimming took 0 bases from V and 10 from J, leaving 25 bases between them. Germline loops: CDR1 LGHNT, CDR2 FRNRAP. The CDR3 is 18 residues long. The CDR3 is CASGLVLAAGGLVGEQFF. The CDR3 DNA follows: TGTGCTAGTGGTTTGGTACTTGCGGCGGGTGGACTGGTGGGAGAGCAGTTCTTC.

This clonotype was seen many times. The chain has TRBV19 and TRBJ2-7; maybe TRBD1 (5 bases). There are 14 residues in the CDR3. Trimming left V 2 bases short and J 0 bases short, with 8 bases between. The germline V gene has CDR1 LNHDA and CDR2 SQIVND (reference sequence). CDR3 DNA sequence: TGTGCCAGTAGTATAAGGGGCTACTCCTACGAGCAGTACTTC. This gives the protein CASSIRGYSYEQYF.

This clonotype was counted between two and nine times. This sequence joins TRBV20-1 and TRBJ1-2, with TRBD1 matching 9 bases. Looked up from germline, CDR1 is DFQATT and CDR2 is SNEGSKA (reference sequence). CDR3 size: 18 residues. The V and J ends lost 3 bases and 5 bases, in that order; junction bases with no gene match: 19. CDR3 residues: CSARDHRDRAPWGYGYTF. DNA for the CDR3: TGCAGTGCTAGGGATCACCGGGACAGGGCCCCCTGGGGGTATGGCTACACCTTC.

This clonotype was picked up many times. The chain uses TRBV6-1 and TRBJ2-5, with D perhaps TRBD1 or TRBD2 (5 bases each). V was cut by 1 base and J by 7 bases, with 13 bases left in between. The CDR3 length is 14 residues. The germline V gene encodes CDR1 MNHNS and CDR2 SASEGT. In DNA, the CDR3 is TGTGCCAGCAGTGAAGTCAGGGACGGTATGACCCAGTACTTC. Its translation is CASSEVRDGMTQYF.

This clonotype has a count of ten or more. The V gene is TRBV10-1, the J gene TRBJ2-2; D is possibly TRBD1 (6 bases). V shed 4 bases and J shed 3 bases, with 15 bases lying between them. Looked up from germline, CDR1 is WNHNN and CDR2 is SYGVQD (reference sequence). This CDR3 contains 16 residues. CDR3: CASSGVTGTHTGELFF. Written as DNA, the CDR3 is TGCGCCAGCAGTGGGGTTACAGGGACCCACACCGGGGAGCTGTTTTTT.

A remark on this clonotype: Possible read error: a much larger clone is one base away. The chain joins TRBV20-1 to TRBJ2-7; D is undetermined. CDR1 DFQATT and CDR2 SNEGSKA come from the germline V gene (reference sequence). The CDR3 consists of 11 residues. In nucleotides, the CDR3 is TGCAGTGCTAGAGTGAGCTACGGGCAGTACTTC. It specifies CSARVSYGQYF.

This clonotype came up many times. The chain is built from TRBV11-3 and TRBJ2-1, with 12 bases fitting TRBD2. CDR1 and CDR2 from the germline V gene are SGHNT and YENEEA. J gave up 2 bases and V 1 base, and 6 bases lay outside the gene matches. CDR3 length: 18 residues. In DNA, the CDR3 is TGTGCCAGCAGCTTAGGACTAGCGGGAGTAAGGACCTACAATGAGCAGTTCTTC. Translation gives CASSLGLAGVRTYNEQFF.